The next 6 T cell receptor beta chains were all read from a single sample in a study of spatial heterogeneity in lung cancer. As for time point: blood at routine non-recurrence follow-up after resection. TCRdb re-analysed the 5' RACE reads in MiXCR, keeping a single row per CDR3 protein. The table records under 25,000 distinct CDR3 sequences, 9% to 10% of them present only once. The source was PBMCs, collected at follow-up. These TCRs come from a female donor with early-stage non-small cell lung cancer.

The sample holds many counts of this clonotype. The V call is TRBV29-1, the J call TRBJ2-7; 7 bases match TRBD2. Per the germline V gene, CDR1 is SQVTM and CDR2 is ANQGSEA. V was pared by 8 bases and J by 7 bases, with 17 bases of the junction left unmatched. This CDR3 has 14 residues. The CDR3: CSILLTGGVWEQYF. Written as DNA, the CDR3 is TGCAGCATCCTTTTAACGGGAGGAGTATGGGAGCAGTACTTC.

In its sample, this clonotype was seen many times. V gene TRBV28 combines with J gene TRBJ1-6; D call uncertain. Trimming shortened V by 7 bases and J by 7 bases, and 17 bases separated the two germline ends. This CDR3 is built from 15 residues. Germline CDR1 MDHEN, CDR2 SYDVKM. The CDR3 region has the DNA TGTGCCAGCACCGAGACCGGGGAGCGCAATTCACCCCTCCACTTT. It translates to CASTETGERNSPLHF.

This clonotype was counted many times. The chain links TRBV7-2 to TRBJ2-3; 9 nucleotides agree with TRBD2. Germline lookup yields CDR1 SGHTA and CDR2 FQGNSA. This CDR3 contains 15 residues. Trimming removed 3 bases from V and 2 bases from J; junction bases left unmatched: 3. The CDR3 DNA is TGTGCCAGCAGCTTGCCTAGCGGGGCCACAGATACGCAGTATTTT. Translated: CASSLPSGATDTQYF.

This clonotype is medium-sized. The V call is TRBV24-1, the J call TRBJ2-1; D is ambiguous. This CDR3 region has 12 residues. Germline V gene sequence: CDR1 KGHDR, CDR2 SFDVKD. Deletions cut 4 bases from V and 7 bases from J, with 7 bases between. The CDR3 reads CATSESKNEQFF. DNA for the CDR3: TGTGCCACCAGTGAGTCGAAGAATGAGCAGTTCTTC.

The chain couples TRBV4-1 to TRBJ2-5; 9 nucleotides agree with TRBD2. V was pared by 0 bases and J by 2 bases, with 4 bases of the junction left unmatched. Germline loops: CDR1 MGHRA, CDR2 YSYEKL. CDR3 size: 16 residues. The CDR3 DNA reads TGCGCCAGCAGCCAAGATGTCCTAGCGGGACAAGAGACCCAGTACTTC. Translating it yields CASSQDVLAGQETQYF.

This clonotype was counted at least ten times. This rearrangement joins TRBV12-3 or TRBV12-4 to TRBJ1-6, with TRBD1 identical over 9 bases. The CDR3 has 14 amino acids. Germline trimming cut 5 bases from V and 9 bases from J; bases unmatched to any gene: 5. This CDR3 is CASSQGTGISPLHF. CDR3 in DNA: TGTGCCAGCAGTCAGGGGACAGGGATTTCACCCCTCCACTTT.